This is a list of T cell receptor beta chains from one sample in a study of cytomegalovirus exposure and HLA in healthy donors. Clones were read by immunoSEQ multiplex PCR, and TCRdb kept only the in-frame ones, dropping some. This table holds approximately 130,000 clones, roughly 79% found once. Source material: PBMCs. The receptors originated from a woman in her forties in good health and CMV-seronegative. CDR3s include the opening cysteine and the closing phenylalanine or tryptophan. Each record gives: V gene, D gene, clone size, J gene, CDR3 DNA, CDR3 protein. The D gene is left open where the match is weak. Only some rows state a clone size, as once, few, many or a class for expanded clones.

V: TRBV4-3
D: .
size: few
J: TRBJ1-5
DNA: TGCGCCAGCAGCCAAGATTTTGGAGGGCATCAGCCCCAGCATTTT
CDR3: CASSQDFGGHQPQHF

V: TRBV6-5
D: .
size: .
J: TRBJ1-2
DNA: TGTGCCAGCAGTAACCCTGGACTCGTTAACTATGGCTACACCTTC
CDR3: CASSNPGLVNYGYTF

V: TRBV5-1
D: .
size: .
J: TRBJ2-7
DNA: TGCGCCAGCAGCCTTGCAGGGTCGTTCGAGGAGTACTTC
CDR3: CASSLAGSFEEYF

V: TRBV18
D: TRBD1
size: .
J: TRBJ1-1
DNA: TGTGCCAGCTCACCCAGGGGGCGAACTGAAGCTTTCTTT
CDR3: CASSPRGRTEAFF

V: TRBV6-1
D: TRBD1
size: .
J: TRBJ2-1
DNA: TGTGCCAGCAGAGGACAGGGACGGACTCCCGAGCAGTTCTTC
CDR3: CASRGQGRTPEQFF

V: TRBV4-1
D: .
size: .
J: TRBJ2-2
DNA: TGCGCCAGCAGCCAACGATATGGACAGAGCGCGAACACCGGGGAGCTGTTTTTT
CDR3: CASSQRYGQSANTGELFF

V: TRBV29-1
D: .
size: .
J: TRBJ2-7
DNA: TGCAGCGTGGCGAGGAGCTCCTACGAGCAGTACTTC
CDR3: CSVARSSYEQYF

V: TRBV4-1
D: .
size: .
J: TRBJ2-1
DNA: TGCGCCAGCAGCCAAGATCGGCTTTGGGGGGGGCCCTCGGGTAGCTACAATGAGCAGTTCTTC
CDR3: CASSQDRLWGGPSGSYNEQFF

V: TRBV14
D: .
size: .
J: TRBJ2-7
DNA: TGTGCCAGCAGCCAGGCAAGCCCCTGGAGCGAGCAGTACTTC
CDR3: CASSQASPWSEQYF

V: TRBV7-6
D: .
size: .
J: TRBJ1-3
DNA: TGTGCCAGCAGCACCTCGACAAGTTTGGCTGGAAACACCATATATTTT
CDR3: CASSTSTSLAGNTIYF

V: TRBV14
D: TRBD2
size: .
J: TRBJ2-2
DNA: TGTGCCACCCAGCGGGGGAACGCGAACACCGGGGAGCTGTTTTTT
CDR3: CATQRGNANTGELFF

V: TRBV6-5
D: .
size: .
J: TRBJ1-1
DNA: TGTGCCAGCAGGCCACCGGGGGGGCACGCTGAAGCTTTCTTT
CDR3: CASRPPGGHAEAFF

V: TRBV5-1
D: .
size: .
J: TRBJ2-3
DNA: TGCGCCAGCAGCCCGACAATAGGCACAGATACGCAGTATTTT
CDR3: CASSPTIGTDTQYF

V: TRBV30
D: TRBD1
size: .
J: TRBJ1-5
DNA: TGTGCCTGGGGGGGACAGGGAGGGCAGCCCCAGCATTTT
CDR3: CAWGGQGGQPQHF

V: TRBV7-9
D: TRBD1
size: .
J: TRBJ1-6
DNA: TGTGCCAGCAGCTCCCTCGGGACAGGGGGCGAGTCACCCCTCCACTTT
CDR3: CASSSLGTGGESPLHF

V: TRBV6-1
D: TRBD1
size: .
J: TRBJ1-2
DNA: TGTGCCAGCAGGATGGACAGGAGCTATGGCTACACCTTC
CDR3: CASRMDRSYGYTF

V: TRBV19
D: .
size: .
J: TRBJ1-2
DNA: TGTGCCAGTCAGATGCCGGGACACCGGAACTATGGCTACACCTTC
CDR3: CASQMPGHRNYGYTF

V: TRBV6-4
D: .
size: .
J: TRBJ1-1
DNA: TGTGCCAGCAGTGACGCCGGGACAAATACTGAAGCTTTCTTT
CDR3: CASSDAGTNTEAFF

V: TRBV29-1
D: TRBD1
size: .
J: TRBJ2-1
DNA: TGCAGCTCCAAGACAGGGAACAATGAGCAGTTCTTC
CDR3: CSSKTGNNEQFF

V: TRBV5-5
D: TRBD1
size: once
J: TRBJ2-7
DNA: TGTGCCAGCAGCTTGTCCGGGACAGGGGGCTACGAGCAGTACTTC
CDR3: CASSLSGTGGYEQYF

V: TRBV30
D: TRBD1
size: once
J: TRBJ2-2
DNA: TGTGCCTCGACAGGGAAAAGAGGGACCGGGGAGCTGTTTTTT
CDR3: CASTGKRGTGELFF

V: TRBV30
D: TRBD1
size: .
J: TRBJ1-2
DNA: TGTGCCTGGAGTGCTCCAGGGGGCGGGAACTATGGCTACACCTTC
CDR3: CAWSAPGGGNYGYTF

V: TRBV4-1
D: .
size: few
J: TRBJ2-3
DNA: TGCGCCAGCAGACTCGGAAGGGGAGATACGCAGTATTTT
CDR3: CASRLGRGDTQYF

V: TRBV6-5
D: TRBD2
size: few
J: TRBJ2-5
DNA: TGTGCCAGCAGTTACTCGACTCCGTCGGGGGGTGAGACCCAGTACTTC
CDR3: CASSYSTPSGGETQYF

V: TRBV19
D: .
size: once
J: TRBJ1-5
DNA: TGTGCCAGTAGTATATGGGTCAGGGGAGGGAATCAGCCCCAGCATTTT
CDR3: CASSIWVRGGNQPQHF

V: TRBV29-1
D: .
size: .
J: TRBJ2-1
DNA: TGCAGCGTTGGGATAGCTGGGGAGCAGTTCTTC
CDR3: CSVGIAGEQFF

V: TRBV11-2
D: .
size: .
J: TRBJ2-3
DNA: TGTGCCAGCAGCTTAGTTTACAGACCTAGCACAGATACGCAGTATTTT
CDR3: CASSLVYRPSTDTQYF

V: TRBV4-2
D: .
size: .
J: TRBJ1-2
DNA: TGTGCCAGCAGCCAAGTAGGCAGGGGCGAAAATGGCTACCCCTTC
CDR3: CASSQVGRGENGYPF

V: TRBV7-7
D: .
size: .
J: TRBJ2-5
DNA: TGTGCCAGCAGCGCAAATCAGGGGGGAGCGGTAGAGACCCAGTACTTC
CDR3: CASSANQGGAVETQYF

V: TRBV2
D: .
size: .
J: TRBJ2-7
DNA: TGTGCCACCCTCGGGGGGCCCTACGAGCAGTACTTC
CDR3: CATLGGPYEQYF

V: TRBV25-1
D: .
size: .
J: TRBJ1-6
DNA: TGTGCCAGCAGTGAAAGCGGGTCCTATAATTCACCCCTCCACTTT
CDR3: CASSESGSYNSPLHF

V: TRBV4-2
D: .
size: .
J: TRBJ2-7
DNA: TGTGCCAGCAGCCAAGCCCTGGGGCCCTACGAGCAGTACTTC
CDR3: CASSQALGPYEQYF

V: TRBV28
D: TRBD2
size: .
J: TRBJ2-1
DNA: TGTGCCAGCATGACGGCGGCTAGCGGCTACAATGAGCAGTTCTTC
CDR3: CASMTAASGYNEQFF

V: TRBV27
D: TRBD2
size: .
J: TRBJ2-7
DNA: TGTGCCAGCAGTTTATATCCCCGGTCAGCGGGACGGTACGAGCAGTACTTC
CDR3: CASSLYPRSAGRYEQYF

V: TRBV6-5
D: .
size: .
J: TRBJ1-3
DNA: TGTGCCAGCAGTCCCGGGAGCAACACCATATATTTT
CDR3: CASSPGSNTIYF

V: TRBV14
D: TRBD2
size: .
J: TRBJ2-5
DNA: TGTGCCAGCAGCCAGGGTGGCGGGGGGCCGGTCGAGACCCAGTACTTC
CDR3: CASSQGGGGPVETQYF

V: TRBV28
D: TRBD1
size: .
J: TRBJ1-5
DNA: TGTGCCAGCAGTTCGACAGGGCGGCGGCAGCCCCAGCATTTT
CDR3: CASSSTGRRQPQHF

V: TRBV2
D: .
size: .
J: TRBJ2-7
DNA: TGTGCCACCCTGAGACAGGAAAGCTCCTACGAGCAGTACTTC
CDR3: CATLRQESSYEQYF

V: TRBV2
D: .
size: .
J: TRBJ1-2
DNA: TGTGCCAGCAGTTGGAACTACGGCTACACCTTC
CDR3: CASSWNYGYTF

V: TRBV5-8
D: TRBD2
size: .
J: TRBJ2-7
DNA: TGTGCCAGCAGCCCTTTAGGAGCGGGGTCCTACGAGCAGTACTTC
CDR3: CASSPLGAGSYEQYF

V: TRBV28
D: .
size: .
J: TRBJ1-5
DNA: TGTGCCAGCCCAGGAACTCAGCCCCAGCATTTT
CDR3: CASPGTQPQHF

V: TRBV2
D: .
size: .
J: TRBJ2-7
DNA: TGTGCCAGCAGGACAGACGATTTAAACGGCGAGCAGTACTTC
CDR3: CASRTDDLNGEQYF